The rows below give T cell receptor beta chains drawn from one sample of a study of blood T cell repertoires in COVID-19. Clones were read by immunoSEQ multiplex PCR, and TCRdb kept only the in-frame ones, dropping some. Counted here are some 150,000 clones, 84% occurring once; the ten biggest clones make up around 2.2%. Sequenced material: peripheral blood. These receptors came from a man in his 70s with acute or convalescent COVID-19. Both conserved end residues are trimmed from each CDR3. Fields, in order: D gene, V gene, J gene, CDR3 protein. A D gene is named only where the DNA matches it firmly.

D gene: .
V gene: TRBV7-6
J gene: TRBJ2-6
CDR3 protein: ASSQNRTGANVLT

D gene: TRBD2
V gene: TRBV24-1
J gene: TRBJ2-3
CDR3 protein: ATSDFGRGVSGTQY

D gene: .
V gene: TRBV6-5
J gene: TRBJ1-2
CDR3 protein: ASGQGYLRGYT

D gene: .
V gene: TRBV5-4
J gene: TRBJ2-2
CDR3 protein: ASSRGAGAGELF

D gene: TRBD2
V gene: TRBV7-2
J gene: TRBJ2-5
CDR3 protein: ASSPAGGPLETQY

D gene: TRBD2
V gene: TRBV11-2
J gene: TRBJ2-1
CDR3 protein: ASSPLAGGREQF

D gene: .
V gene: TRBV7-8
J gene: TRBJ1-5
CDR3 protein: ASSLGWGGSNQPQH

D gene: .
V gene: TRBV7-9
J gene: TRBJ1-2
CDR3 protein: ASSLLADLEGYT

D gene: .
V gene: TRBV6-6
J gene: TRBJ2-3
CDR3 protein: ASRPDYTSTH

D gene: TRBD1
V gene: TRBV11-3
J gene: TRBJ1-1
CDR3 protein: ASSLGGGREAF

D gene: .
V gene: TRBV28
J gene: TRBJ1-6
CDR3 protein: ASSLSHRNSPLH

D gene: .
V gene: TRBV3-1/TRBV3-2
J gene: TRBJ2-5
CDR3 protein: ASSLTPGPQETQY

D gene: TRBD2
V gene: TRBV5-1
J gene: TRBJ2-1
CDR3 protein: ASSWSPSGGDNEQF

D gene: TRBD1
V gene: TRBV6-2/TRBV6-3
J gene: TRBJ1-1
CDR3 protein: ASSYSGQGAFLDTEAF

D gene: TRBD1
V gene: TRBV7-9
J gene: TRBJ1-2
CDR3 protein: ASSLGTGGERSDGYT

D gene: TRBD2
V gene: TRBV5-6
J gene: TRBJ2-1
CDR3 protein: ASSSWASGRSSEQF

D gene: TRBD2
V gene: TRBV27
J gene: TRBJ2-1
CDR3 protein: ASRGREGRNEQF

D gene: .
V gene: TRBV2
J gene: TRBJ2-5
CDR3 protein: ASSPGGETQY

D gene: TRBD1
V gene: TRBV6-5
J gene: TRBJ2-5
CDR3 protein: ASRKTGAGETQY

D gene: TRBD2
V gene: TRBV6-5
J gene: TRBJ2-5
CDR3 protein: ASSSSSGGTQETQY

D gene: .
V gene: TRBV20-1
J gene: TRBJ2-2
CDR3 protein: SGGVTGELF

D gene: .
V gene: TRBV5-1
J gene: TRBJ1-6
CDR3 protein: ASSLEVRGLLSSPLH